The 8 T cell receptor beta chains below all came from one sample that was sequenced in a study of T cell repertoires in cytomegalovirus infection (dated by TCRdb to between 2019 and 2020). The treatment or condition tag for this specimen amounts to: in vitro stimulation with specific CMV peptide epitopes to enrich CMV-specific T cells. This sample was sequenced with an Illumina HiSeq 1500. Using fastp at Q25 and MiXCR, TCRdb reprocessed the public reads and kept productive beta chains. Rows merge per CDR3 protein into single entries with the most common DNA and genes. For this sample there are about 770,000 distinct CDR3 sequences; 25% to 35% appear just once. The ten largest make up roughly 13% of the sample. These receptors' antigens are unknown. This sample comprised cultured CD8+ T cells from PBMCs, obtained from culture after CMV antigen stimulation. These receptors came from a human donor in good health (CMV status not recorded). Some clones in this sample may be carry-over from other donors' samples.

The CDR3 is CASLPEGTGELFF. The DNA of the CDR3 is TGCGCCAGCCTCCCAGAGGGGACCGGGGAGCTGTTTTTT. V is TRBV5-1 and J is TRBJ2-2; TRBD1 or TRBD2 may be the D gene (5 bases each). CDR1 and CDR2 (germline): SGHRS, YFSETQ. V lost 7 bases, J lost 5 bases, and 12 bases lay in between. This CDR3 comprises 13 residues.

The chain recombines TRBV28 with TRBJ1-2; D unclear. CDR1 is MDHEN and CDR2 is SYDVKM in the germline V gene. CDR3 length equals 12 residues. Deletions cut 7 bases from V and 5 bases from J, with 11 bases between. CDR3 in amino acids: CASKAPRYGYTF. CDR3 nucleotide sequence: TGTGCCAGCAAGGCTCCGCGTTATGGCTACACCTTC.

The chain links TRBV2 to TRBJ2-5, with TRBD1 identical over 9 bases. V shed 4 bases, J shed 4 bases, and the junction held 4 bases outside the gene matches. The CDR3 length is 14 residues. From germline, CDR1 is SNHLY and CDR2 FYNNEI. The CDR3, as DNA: TGTGCCAGCAGTGTCAGGGACAGGGTAGAGACCCAGTACTTC. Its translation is CASSVRDRVETQYF.

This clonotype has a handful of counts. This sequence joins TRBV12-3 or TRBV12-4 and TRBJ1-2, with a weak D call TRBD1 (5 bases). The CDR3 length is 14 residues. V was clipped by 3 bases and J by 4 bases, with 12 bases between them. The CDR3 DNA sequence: TGTGCCAGCAGTTTTGAACAGGCGGGCTATGGCTACACCTTC. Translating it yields CASSFEQAGYGYTF.

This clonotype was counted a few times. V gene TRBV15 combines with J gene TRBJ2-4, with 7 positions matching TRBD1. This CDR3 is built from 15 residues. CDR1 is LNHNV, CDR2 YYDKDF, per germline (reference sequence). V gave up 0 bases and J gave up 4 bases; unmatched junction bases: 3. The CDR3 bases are TGTGCCACCAGCAGAGATAGGGGGCCAAAAAACATTCAGTACTTC. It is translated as CATSRDRGPKNIQYF. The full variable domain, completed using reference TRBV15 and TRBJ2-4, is DAMVIQNPRYQVTQFGKPVTLSCSQTLNHNVMYWYQQKSSQAPKLLFHYYDKDFNNEADTPDNFQSRRPNTSFCFLDIRSPGLGDTAMYLCATSRDRGPKNIQYFGAGTRLSVL.

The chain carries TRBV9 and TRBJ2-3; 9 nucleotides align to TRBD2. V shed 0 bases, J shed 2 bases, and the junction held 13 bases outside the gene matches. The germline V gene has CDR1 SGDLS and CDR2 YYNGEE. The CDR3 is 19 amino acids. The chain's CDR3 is CASSVGPSLAGEYTDTQYF. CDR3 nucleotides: TGTGCCAGCAGCGTAGGCCCTTCCTTAGCGGGGGAGTACACAGATACGCAGTATTTT. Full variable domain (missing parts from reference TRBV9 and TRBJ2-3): DSGVTQTPKHLITATGQRVTLRCSPRSGDLSVYWYQQSLDQGLQFLIQYYNGEERAKGNILERFSAQQFPDLHSELNLSSLELGDSALYFCASSVGPSLAGEYTDTQYFGPGTRLTVL.

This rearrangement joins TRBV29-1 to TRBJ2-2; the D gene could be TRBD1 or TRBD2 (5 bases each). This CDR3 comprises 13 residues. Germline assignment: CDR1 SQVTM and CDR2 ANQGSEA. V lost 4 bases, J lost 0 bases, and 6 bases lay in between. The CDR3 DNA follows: TGCAGCGTTGCGGGGCCGAACACCGGGGAGCTGTTTTTT. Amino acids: CSVAGPNTGELFF.

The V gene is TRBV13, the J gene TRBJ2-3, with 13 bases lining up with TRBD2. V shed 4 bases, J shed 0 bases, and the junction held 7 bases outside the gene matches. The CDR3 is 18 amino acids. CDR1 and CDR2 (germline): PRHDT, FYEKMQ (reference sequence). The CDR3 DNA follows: TGTGCCAGCAGCTCCTGGACTAGCGGGGGATTAAGCACAGATACGCAGTATTTT. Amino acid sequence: CASSSWTSGGLSTDTQYF.